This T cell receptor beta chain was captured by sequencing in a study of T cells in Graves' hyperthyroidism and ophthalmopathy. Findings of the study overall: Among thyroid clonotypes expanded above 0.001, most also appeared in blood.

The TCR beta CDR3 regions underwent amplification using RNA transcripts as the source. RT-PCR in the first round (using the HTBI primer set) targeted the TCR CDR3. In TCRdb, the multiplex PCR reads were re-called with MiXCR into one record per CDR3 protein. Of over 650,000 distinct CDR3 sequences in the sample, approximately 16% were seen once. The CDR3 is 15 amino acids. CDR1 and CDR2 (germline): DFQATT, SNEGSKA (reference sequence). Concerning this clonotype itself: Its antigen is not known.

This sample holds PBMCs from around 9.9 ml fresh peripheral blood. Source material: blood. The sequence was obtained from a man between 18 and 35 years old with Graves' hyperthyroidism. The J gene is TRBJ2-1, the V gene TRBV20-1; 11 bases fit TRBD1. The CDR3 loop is CSSGFRDRGINEQFF. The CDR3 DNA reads TGCAGCTCCGGGTTCCGGGACAGGGGGATTAATGAGCAGTTCTTC.